The text below deals with one T cell receptor beta chain. Its target antigen remains unknown. No much larger clone is present one base from it, and per-base qualities are unavailable. The sample comes from a study of shared clonotypes between healthy human individuals (TCRdb year 2020). With regard to the full study: Three men and a couple of women, aged 18 to 49 years, made up the cohort. To estimate repertoire size and how much clonotype sharing occurs between individuals, the study deeply sequenced the blood TCR repertoires of about five healthy adults. Per donor, leukapheresis produced somewhere between about 0.8 and 9 billion PBMCs. For each donor, CD4 naive and CD4 memory were each given three plates, CD8 naive was given two plates, and CD8 memory was given one plate. Different laboratories and diverse techniques were used to prepare libraries and sequence TCR repertoires, to increase sequencing depth and limit assay-specific biases.

CDR1 is given as GTSNPN and CDR2 as SVGIG, both from the germline V gene (reference sequence). Trimming takes 6 bases off V and 6 bases off J; junction bases not matched to a gene: 11. The CDR3 spans 14 residues, from the cysteine through the phenylalanine. Only CDR3 DNA remains: 42 bases, in frame from the first base. Donors were healthy HIV-negative adults with no recently reported acute infections or vaccinations. Only Caucasian adults living in Nashville, Tennessee, USA were represented among the donors. CD4+ T cells were enriched through magnetic negative selection, after which naive cells were positively selected on CD45RA and the remaining negative fraction served as the memory subset. Blood was obtained by leukapheresis, after which PBMCs were separated by Ficoll-Histopaque density gradient centrifugation and cryopreserved in liquid nitrogen vapor phase. Analytical flow cytometry was used to check the purity and quantity of every magnetically sorted T cell population. Genomic DNA was isolated from each sorted fraction and quantified by UV absorbance on a Nanodrop 2000c.

Using the deep immunoSEQ assay, TCR CDR3 regions were amplified from genomic DNA by multiplex PCR. Extracted genomic DNA from each cell subset was spread evenly across all wells of several immunoSEQ 96-well plates, with each plate serving as a replicate. For sorted subsets, about 0.2 ug genomic DNA, equal to 30,000 or so T cell genomes, was loaded into each replicate PCR. The purified libraries were quantified using a Qubit 3.0 fluorometer, sized with a Bioanalyzer 2100, and then quantified again using the KAPA Library Quantification kit. Each immunoSEQ 96-well plate was sequenced on its own single-read 150-cycle Illumina NextSeq 550 flow cell. Regarding the original processing steps: Because the immunoSEQ output included only junctional sequences and no quality scores, the filtering could not be the same as the filtering used for full-length reads. Sequences were annotated with PyIR, a Python wrapper for IgBLAST v1.9, using IMGT germline references to assign V/J genes and CDR3. Any read was removed if the V/J assignment was weak (E-value above 1e-6), the CDR3 was missing, or the read contained stop codons, out-of-frame junctions, or ambiguous translated residues. V3J clonotypes were defined as sequences sharing the same inferred V gene, J gene, and CDR3 amino acid sequence. To compute the percentage overlap between repertoires, the number of shared unique clonotypes was divided by the size of the smaller repertoire. Repertoire richness was assessed with RTK rarefaction, the Chao1 estimator, and Recon v2.1 estimates of unobserved clonotypes. OLGA was used to compute generation probabilities for all TCRbeta clonotypes that the gDNA method yielded from a few donors. The source is immuneACCESS, and TCRdb retained only in-frame sequences with V and J called. Part of the clones is not carried over; for the studies checked, unresolved V genes explain less than half of this, and the remainder is unexplained. V and J calls plus clone size are reproduced from that table; the DNA served to infer D and trimming. The sample table lists 2,500,000 or so clones, roughly nine tenths of them with a count of one. The top ten hold around 0.15% of the sample.

General study outcomes and caveats: Only blood was sampled, and tissue TCR repertoires likely differ from those in blood. Pairwise subsampling led to the expectation that sequencing depth would affect the degree of clonotype sharing among donors. Higher generation probabilities were observed for clonotypes shared by all four sorted-subset donors than for non-shared clonotypes. Rarefaction of sorted-subset datasets indicated incomplete sequencing despite the large sequencing depth. Naive subsets generally had larger estimated clonotype richness than memory subsets. The small number of donors limited the genetic and exposure-history diversity represented. Sharing across a handful of donors was observed for approximately 4.6% of naive CD4, about 3.2% of naive CD8, 2% to 2.5% of memory CD4, and around 0.42% of memory CD8 clonotypes.

The sample taken for sequencing was naive CD4+ T cells sorted from blood. In the paper's terms, the cell subset or site label means: CD45RA+ positively selected. The chain joins TRBV30 to TRBJ1-2; 9 bases in the middle match TRBD1. This receptor was obtained from a young man in good health. The CDR3 amino acid sequence is: CACLLPGTGHGYTF. The nucleotides are TGTGCCTGTCTCCTACCCGGGACAGGGCATGGCTACACCTTC. Extended through the reference TRBV30 and TRBJ1-2 proteins, this CDR3 yields the full variable domain: SQTIHQWPATLVQPVGSPLSLECTVEGTSNPNLYWYRQAAGRGLQLLFYSVGIGQISSEVPQNLSASRPQDRQFILSSKKLLLSDSGFYLCACLLPGTGHGYTFGSGTRLTVV.